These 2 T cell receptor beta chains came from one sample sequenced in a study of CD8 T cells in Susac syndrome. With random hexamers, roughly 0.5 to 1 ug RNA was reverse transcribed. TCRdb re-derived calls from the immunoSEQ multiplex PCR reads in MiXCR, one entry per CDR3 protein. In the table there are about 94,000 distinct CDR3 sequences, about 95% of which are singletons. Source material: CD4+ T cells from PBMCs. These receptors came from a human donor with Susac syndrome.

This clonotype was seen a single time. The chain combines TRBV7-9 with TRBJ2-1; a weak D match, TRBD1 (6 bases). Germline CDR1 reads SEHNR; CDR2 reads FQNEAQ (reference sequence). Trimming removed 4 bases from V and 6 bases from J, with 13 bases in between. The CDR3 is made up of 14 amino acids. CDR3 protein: CASSSPTGSNEQFF. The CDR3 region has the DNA TGTGCCAGCAGCTCCCCGACAGGATCCAATGAGCAGTTCTTC.

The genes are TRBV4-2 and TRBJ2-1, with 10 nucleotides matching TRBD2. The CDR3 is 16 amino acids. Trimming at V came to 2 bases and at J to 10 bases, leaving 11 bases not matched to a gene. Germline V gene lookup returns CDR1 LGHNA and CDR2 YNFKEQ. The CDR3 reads CASSQLQAGGNEEQFF. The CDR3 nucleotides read TGTGCCAGCAGCCAACTTCAAGCGGGGGGGAATGAGGAGCAGTTCTTC.